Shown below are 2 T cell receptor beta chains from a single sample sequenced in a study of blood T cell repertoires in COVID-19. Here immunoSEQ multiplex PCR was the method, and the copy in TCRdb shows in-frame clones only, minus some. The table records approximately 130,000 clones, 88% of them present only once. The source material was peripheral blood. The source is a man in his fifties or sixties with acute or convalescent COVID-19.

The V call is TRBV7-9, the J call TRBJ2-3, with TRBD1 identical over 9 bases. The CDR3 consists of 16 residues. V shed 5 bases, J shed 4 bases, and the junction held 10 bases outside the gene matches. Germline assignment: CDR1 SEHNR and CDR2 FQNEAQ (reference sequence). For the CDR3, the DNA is TGTGCCAGCAGCGCGGGGAACAGGGGGCGGGCAGATACGCAGTATTTT. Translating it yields CASSAGNRGRADTQYF. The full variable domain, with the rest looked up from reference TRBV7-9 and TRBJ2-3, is DTGVSQNPRHKITKRGQNVTFRCDPISEHNRLYWYRQTLGQGPEFLTYFQNEAQLEKSRLLSDRFSAERPKGSFSTLEIQRTEQGDSAMYLCASSAGNRGRADTQYFGPGTRLTVL.

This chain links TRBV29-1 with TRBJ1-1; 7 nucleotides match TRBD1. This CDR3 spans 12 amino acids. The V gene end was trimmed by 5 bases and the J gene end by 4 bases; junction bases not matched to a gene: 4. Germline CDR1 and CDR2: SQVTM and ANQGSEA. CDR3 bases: TGCAGCGTTAAAAGACAGGGCACTGAAGCTTTCTTT. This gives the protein CSVKRQGTEAFF.